This TCR beta chain originates from a study of blood T cell repertoires in COVID-19. Looking at the study overall: Acute and convalescent COVID-19 samples came from the United States, Italy and Spain.

This CDR3 region has 16 residues. Germline V gene lookup returns CDR1 LGHDT and CDR2 YNNKEL (reference sequence). The V and J ends lost 3 bases and 7 bases, in that order; junction bases with no gene match: 14. Some clones are missing from TCRdb's copy, which holds only in-frame ones; the method was immunoSEQ multiplex PCR. The repertoire holds about 670,000 clones, with approximately 90% as singletons. The sequence was obtained from a woman under 30 with acute or convalescent COVID-19. V gene TRBV3-1 (or the pseudogene TRBV3-2) combines with J gene TRBJ1-2, with 7 bases matching TRBD1. The sample comprised peripheral blood. The DNA of the CDR3 is TGTGCCAGCAGCCAGTCGAAGGGGGCAAGAGTGAGTGGCTACACCTTC. It translates to CASSQSKGARVSGYTF.